The T cell receptor beta chain described here comes from a study of regulatory T cells in long-lasting Graves disease. Across the whole study: Antithyroid drug exposure in newly diagnosed Graves' patients had lasted under 3 months.

CDR3-region Arm-PCR and iRepertoire HTBI primers produced the TCR beta libraries. TCRdb processed the multiplex PCR reads anew with MiXCR; each CDR3 protein has one entry. Of over 350,000 distinct CDR3 sequences listed, around 15% are singletons. The time point here: newly diagnosed GD, antithyroid drugs for less than 3 months. RNA isolated from PBMCs was used to make the TCR library. Study conclusions and caveats: Small sample size may have lowered accuracy.

This clonotype has ten or more counts. The antigen is undetermined. These same data were also listed under a study on T cells in Graves' hyperthyroidism and ophthalmopathy. As that report states: The model foresaw ophthalmopathy a median approximately 6.3 months prior to onset.

The source was peripheral blood mononuclear cells (PBMCs), collected at new diagnosis, from a patient treated with antithyroid drugs. The origin of this receptor is a woman in her forties or fifties with Graves disease.

CDR3 sequence: CASSYGLLSSYNEQFF. CDR3 DNA sequence: TGTGCCAGCAGTTACGGGTTACTCAGCTCCTACAATGAGCAGTTCTTC. The chain combines TRBV6-2 or TRBV6-3 with TRBJ2-1; D gene uncertain. The CDR3 sequence is 16 residues long. The V and J ends lost 2 bases and 0 bases respectively, with 11 bases between them. The germline CDR1 and CDR2 sequences are MNHEY and SVGEGT.